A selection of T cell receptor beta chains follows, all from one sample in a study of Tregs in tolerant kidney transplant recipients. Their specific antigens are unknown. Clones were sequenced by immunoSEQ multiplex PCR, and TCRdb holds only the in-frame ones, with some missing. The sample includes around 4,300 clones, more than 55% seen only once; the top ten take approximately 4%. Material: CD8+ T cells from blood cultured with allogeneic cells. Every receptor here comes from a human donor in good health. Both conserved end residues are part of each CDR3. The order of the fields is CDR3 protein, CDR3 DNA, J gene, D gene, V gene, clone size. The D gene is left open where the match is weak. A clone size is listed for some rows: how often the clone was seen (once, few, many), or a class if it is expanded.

CDR3aa: CASRRVNTEAFF; CDR3nt: TGTGCCAGCAGGCGGGTGAACACTGAAGCTTTCTTT; j_gene: TRBJ1-1; d_gene: NA; v_gene: TRBV27; abundance: NA
CDR3aa: CARDGGEGAGYEQYF; CDR3nt: TGTGCCAGAGACGGAGGAGAGGGGGCGGGGTACGAGCAGTACTTC; j_gene: TRBJ2-7; d_gene: NA; v_gene: TRBV2; abundance: once
CDR3aa: CASSYGTGVDTQYF; CDR3nt: TGTGCCAGCAGTTACGGGACAGGGGTCGATACGCAGTATTTT; j_gene: TRBJ2-3; d_gene: TRBD1; v_gene: TRBV6-5; abundance: NA
CDR3aa: CASRTGSGNTIYF; CDR3nt: TGTGCCAGCAGGACAGGCTCTGGAAACACCATATATTTT; j_gene: TRBJ1-3; d_gene: NA; v_gene: TRBV7-9; abundance: NA
CDR3aa: CSVVGSVADRYNEQFF; CDR3nt: TGCAGCGTTGTGGGGTCAGTAGCGGACCGCTACAATGAGCAGTTCTTC; j_gene: TRBJ2-1; d_gene: NA; v_gene: TRBV29-1; abundance: NA
CDR3aa: CASRRSEGTEAFF; CDR3nt: TGTGCCAGTAGGAGGTCAGAGGGCACTGAAGCTTTCTTT; j_gene: TRBJ1-1; d_gene: NA; v_gene: TRBV19; abundance: NA
CDR3aa: CAVGGVDYGYTF; CDR3nt: TGTGCCGTGGGGGGGGTGGACTATGGCTACACCTTC; j_gene: TRBJ1-2; d_gene: NA; v_gene: TRBV2; abundance: NA
CDR3aa: CASSVQGSTNEKLFF; CDR3nt: TGTGCCAGCAGCGTACAGGGTTCAACTAATGAAAAACTGTTTTTT; j_gene: TRBJ1-4; d_gene: NA; v_gene: TRBV9; abundance: few
CDR3aa: CASSLVWDDEKLFF; CDR3nt: TGTGCCAGCAGCTTAGTGTGGGACGACGAAAAACTGTTTTTT; j_gene: TRBJ1-4; d_gene: NA; v_gene: TRBV7-6; abundance: NA
CDR3aa: CASSEGGGKWETQYF; CDR3nt: TGTGCCAGCAGCGAAGGGGGGGGAAAATGGGAGACCCAGTACTTC; j_gene: TRBJ2-5; d_gene: NA; v_gene: TRBV9; abundance: NA
CDR3aa: CASSEDEGSGNTIYF; CDR3nt: TGTGCCAGCAGTGAAGATGAGGGATCAGGAAACACCATATATTTT; j_gene: TRBJ1-3; d_gene: NA; v_gene: TRBV6-1; abundance: NA
CDR3aa: CSVEARFYEQFF; CDR3nt: TGCAGCGTTGAGGCTAGATTCTACGAGCAGTTCTTC; j_gene: TRBJ2-1; d_gene: NA; v_gene: TRBV29-1; abundance: NA
CDR3aa: CATSSGTSGAYEQYF; CDR3nt: TGTGCCACCAGCAGCGGGACTAGCGGCGCCTACGAGCAGTACTTC; j_gene: TRBJ2-7; d_gene: TRBD2; v_gene: TRBV15; abundance: few
CDR3aa: CAWSGQGIGELFF; CDR3nt: TGTGCCTGGAGTGGACAGGGTATAGGGGAGCTGTTTTTT; j_gene: TRBJ2-2; d_gene: TRBD1; v_gene: TRBV30; abundance: NA
CDR3aa: CASSLDSRSYNEQFF; CDR3nt: TGTGCCAGCAGCTTGGACAGCCGGTCCTACAATGAGCAGTTCTTC; j_gene: TRBJ2-1; d_gene: NA; v_gene: TRBV5-6; abundance: NA
CDR3aa: CASSYGRANGYTF; CDR3nt: TGTGCCAGCAGTTACGGTCGGGCGAATGGCTACACCTTC; j_gene: TRBJ1-2; d_gene: NA; v_gene: TRBV27; abundance: few
CDR3aa: CASSTGVGYEQYF; CDR3nt: TGTGCCAGTAGTACGGGGGTTGGGTACGAGCAGTACTTC; j_gene: TRBJ2-7; d_gene: NA; v_gene: TRBV19; abundance: NA
CDR3aa: CASSEAWQRSYEQYF; CDR3nt: TGTGCCAGCAGTGAAGCGTGGCAGCGCTCCTACGAGCAGTACTTC; j_gene: TRBJ2-7; d_gene: NA; v_gene: TRBV6-1; abundance: NA
CDR3aa: CASSTHRQGPLGYTF; CDR3nt: TGTGCCAGCAGTACGCATCGACAGGGCCCCCTTGGCTACACCTTC; j_gene: TRBJ1-2; d_gene: TRBD1; v_gene: TRBV6-5; abundance: once
CDR3aa: CASSLQGAGTEAFF; CDR3nt: TGTGCCAGCAGTTTACAGGGGGCAGGCACTGAAGCTTTCTTT; j_gene: TRBJ1-1; d_gene: TRBD1; v_gene: TRBV27; abundance: NA
CDR3aa: CASRQGSGTEAFF; CDR3nt: TGTGCCAGCCGTCAGGGTAGCGGGACTGAAGCTTTCTTT; j_gene: TRBJ1-1; d_gene: NA; v_gene: TRBV6-5; abundance: NA
CDR3aa: CASRPCRGWGEGPQHF; CDR3nt: TGTGCAAGTCGCCCGTGTAGGGGGTGGGGGGAAGGACCCCAGCATTTT; j_gene: TRBJ1-5; d_gene: NA; v_gene: TRBV12-2; abundance: NA
CDR3aa: CASSPADTGGYGYTF; CDR3nt: TGTGCCAGTAGTCCCGCCGACACGGGGGGCTATGGCTACACCTTC; j_gene: TRBJ1-2; d_gene: NA; v_gene: TRBV19; abundance: few
CDR3aa: CASRPGDSYEQYF; CDR3nt: TGTGCCAGCAGGCCCGGGGACTCCTACGAGCAGTACTTC; j_gene: TRBJ2-7; d_gene: NA; v_gene: TRBV7-9; abundance: NA
CDR3aa: CASSVFPGLGEKLFF; CDR3nt: TGTGCCAGCAGCGTTTTCCCGGGACTAGGGGAAAAACTGTTTTTT; j_gene: TRBJ1-4; d_gene: NA; v_gene: TRBV5-5; abundance: few
CDR3aa: CASSFGTSGRRSAGELFF; CDR3nt: TGTGCCAGCAGCTTCGGGACTAGCGGGAGGAGATCGGCCGGGGAGCTGTTTTTT; j_gene: TRBJ2-2; d_gene: TRBD2; v_gene: TRBV5-6; abundance: few
CDR3aa: CASSIQGSSYNEQFF; CDR3nt: TGTGCCAGTAGTATCCAGGGAAGCTCCTACAATGAGCAGTTCTTC; j_gene: TRBJ2-1; d_gene: NA; v_gene: TRBV19; abundance: NA
CDR3aa: CASSGPGQPYEQYF; CDR3nt: TGTGCCAGCAGCGGACCGGGACAGCCCTACGAGCAGTACTTC; j_gene: TRBJ2-7; d_gene: TRBD1; v_gene: TRBV11-3; abundance: NA
CDR3aa: CASSPLGSGGAYNEQFF; CDR3nt: TGTGCCAGCAGCCCGCTGGGTAGCGGGGGGGCCTACAATGAGCAGTTCTTC; j_gene: TRBJ2-1; d_gene: TRBD2; v_gene: TRBV27; abundance: NA
CDR3aa: CASSLALDYYEQYF; CDR3nt: TGTGCCAGCAGCTTGGCCCTCGATTACTACGAGCAGTACTTC; j_gene: TRBJ2-7; d_gene: NA; v_gene: TRBV13; abundance: few
CDR3aa: CASSVEGALGETQYF; CDR3nt: TGTGCCAGCAGCGTAGAGGGGGCGCTCGGGGAGACCCAGTACTTC; j_gene: TRBJ2-5; d_gene: TRBD1; v_gene: TRBV9; abundance: NA
CDR3aa: CASSDPIAGGPYNEQFF; CDR3nt: TGTGCCAGCAGCGACCCAATAGCGGGAGGACCATACAATGAGCAGTTCTTC; j_gene: TRBJ2-1; d_gene: TRBD2; v_gene: TRBV9; abundance: NA
CDR3aa: CASSVEGSGGAAETQYF; CDR3nt: TGTGCCAGCAGCGTAGAGGGTAGCGGGGGGGCCGCAGAGACCCAGTACTTC; j_gene: TRBJ2-5; d_gene: TRBD2; v_gene: TRBV9; abundance: NA
CDR3aa: CASSSDGWNIQYF; CDR3nt: TGTGCCAGCAGTTCAGACGGGTGGAACATTCAGTACTTC; j_gene: TRBJ2-4; d_gene: NA; v_gene: TRBV27; abundance: NA
CDR3aa: CASSLGATNQPQHF; CDR3nt: TGTGCCAGCAGTTTAGGGGCCACAAATCAGCCCCAGCATTTT; j_gene: TRBJ1-5; d_gene: NA; v_gene: TRBV28; abundance: few
CDR3aa: CASSYFFGPTAYEQYF; CDR3nt: TGTGCCAGCAGTTATTTTTTTGGACCTACCGCCTACGAGCAGTACTTC; j_gene: TRBJ2-7; d_gene: NA; v_gene: TRBV6-5; abundance: NA
CDR3aa: CASSLAPREVPEAFF; CDR3nt: TGCGCCAGCAGCTTGGCCCCTCGTGAGGTCCCTGAAGCTTTCTTT; j_gene: TRBJ1-1; d_gene: NA; v_gene: TRBV5-1; abundance: NA
CDR3aa: CASSSDTFYEQYF; CDR3nt: TGTGCCAGCAGCTCCGACACCTTCTACGAGCAGTACTTC; j_gene: TRBJ2-7; d_gene: NA; v_gene: TRBV9; abundance: few
CDR3aa: CASSAGAGSEKLFF; CDR3nt: TGTGCCAGCAGTGCTGGGGCCGGATCCGAAAAACTGTTTTTT; j_gene: TRBJ1-4; d_gene: NA; v_gene: TRBV2; abundance: NA
CDR3aa: CASSFPGREQFF; CDR3nt: TGTGCCAGCAGCTTTCCCGGGCGTGAGCAGTTCTTC; j_gene: TRBJ2-1; d_gene: NA; v_gene: TRBV11-3; abundance: NA
CDR3aa: CASSIALRRNQPQHF; CDR3nt: TGTGCCAGTAGTATAGCCCTGAGGCGGAATCAGCCCCAGCATTTT; j_gene: TRBJ1-5; d_gene: NA; v_gene: TRBV19; abundance: few
CDR3aa: CASRLAEYNEQFF; CDR3nt: TGTGCCAGCCGACTAGCGGAATACAATGAGCAGTTCTTC; j_gene: TRBJ2-1; d_gene: TRBD2; v_gene: TRBV7-9; abundance: NA